This entry describes one TCR beta chain. TCRdb's table, derived via immunoSEQ multiplex PCR, lists solely in-frame clones and lacks some. Counted here are approximately 140,000 clones, roughly nine tenths occurring once; the ten biggest clones make up roughly 4%. These data are taken from a study of blood T cell repertoires in COVID-19. Germline-derived CDR1 and CDR2 are SGHAT and FQNNGV. The V gene end was trimmed by 1 base and the J gene end by 0 bases; junction bases not matched to a gene: 8. CDR3 size: 19 residues. The sequenced sample consisted of PBMCs or T cells enriched from blood (not recorded which). The sequence was collected from a middle-aged woman who had been exposed to COVID-19. The chain is built from TRBV11-2 and TRBJ1-6; 8 positions agree with TRBD1. The CDR3 bases are TGTGCCAGCAGCTTAGGGACAGGGCACAGGAGCTCCTATAATTCACCCCTCCACTTT. Translated: CASSLGTGHRSSYNSPLHF.